The rows below give T cell receptor beta chains drawn from one sample of a study of naive and memory T cell subsets. TCRdb called the UMI-ligation and nested PCR reads again in MiXCR, with one record for every CDR3 protein. This sample has over 75,000 distinct CDR3 sequences, with around 13% found just once. Sequencing was done on a sample of central memory CD4+ T cells from blood. These receptors all come from a human donor in good health. The CDR3 runs from the conserved cysteine through the conserved F or W. D genes are given only for firm matches. A clone size is listed for some rows: how often the clone was seen (once, few, many), or a class if it is expanded.

TRBJ2-1 | TRBD2 | TRBV7-2 | many | CASSAPGLAGYNEQFF | TGTGCCAGCAGCGCGCCAGGACTAGCGGGTTACAATGAGCAGTTCTTC
TRBJ2-3 | NA | TRBV12-3/TRBV12-4 | many | CASSYFIKGTDTQYF | TGTGCCAGCAGCTACTTCATAAAAGGGACAGATACGCAGTATTTT
TRBJ1-1 | TRBD1 | TRBV7-9 | NA | CASSLQGGVTEAFF | TGTGCCAGCAGCTTACAGGGGGGTGTAACTGAAGCTTTCTTT
TRBJ2-5 | NA | TRBV20-1 | NA | CSARGGGRRETQYF | TGCAGTGCTAGAGGCGGCGGAAGGAGAGAGACCCAGTACTTC
TRBJ2-5 | NA | TRBV5-6 | many | CASSTIQETQYF | TGTGCCAGCAGCACAATCCAAGAGACCCAGTACTTC
TRBJ1-5 | NA | TRBV18 | NA | CASSPRGQGAGPQHF | TGTGCCAGCTCACCACGTGGGCAGGGAGCGGGGCCCCAGCATTTT
TRBJ2-2 | NA | TRBV24-1 | NA | CATSDGGNTGELFF | TGTGCCACCAGTGACGGGGGAAACACCGGGGAGCTGTTTTTT
TRBJ1-2 | NA | TRBV2 | NA | CASSYRDYGYTF | TGTGCCAGCAGTTACAGAGACTATGGCTACACCTTC
TRBJ2-1 | NA | TRBV3-1 | NA | CASSRGRDNEQFF | TGTGCCAGCAGCCGGGGGCGGGACAATGAGCAGTTCTTC
TRBJ1-2 | TRBD1 | TRBV29-1 | many | CSSAGGNYGYTF | TGCAGCAGCGCAGGGGGGAACTATGGCTACACCTTC
TRBJ2-3 | TRBD2 | TRBV29-1 | NA | CSATSGSTWRKRDTQYF | TGCAGCGCGACTAGCGGGAGTACGTGGCGGAAACGGGATACGCAGTATTTT
TRBJ2-1 | NA | TRBV6-2/TRBV6-3 | few | CASSGFTSPGAYNEQFF | TGTGCCAGCAGCGGATTCACTAGTCCCGGGGCCTACAATGAGCAGTTCTTC
TRBJ2-1 | NA | TRBV4-1 | few | CASSQEASSSIGEQFF | TGCGCCAGCAGCCAAGAGGCTAGTTCCTCAATTGGTGAGCAGTTCTTC